The source of this TCR beta chain is a study of blood T cell repertoires in COVID-19. Looking at the study overall: Samples came from the United States, Italy and Spain, spanning acute and convalescent COVID-19.

Authors' analysis steps: Amplification of reference gene primers provided the estimated nucleated cell counts. Produced via immunoSEQ multiplex PCR; TCRdb's table is partial and in-frame only. From that table come the V and J calls and clone size; the DNA was used to work out D and trimming. The sample carries about 160,000 clones, about 84% recorded once. V lost 3 bases to trimming and J lost 7 bases, with 7 bases between them. CDR3 length equals 11 residues. Looked up from germline, CDR1 is DFQATT and CDR2 is SNEGSKA (reference sequence). This receptor was obtained from a woman in her forties with acute COVID-19. The chain links TRBV20-1 to TRBJ2-1; D is unclear. The sequencing sample was made of PBMCs or T cells enriched from blood (not recorded which). CDR3 in amino acids: CSASAMNEQFF. The CDR3 nucleotides are TGCAGTGCTAGCGCGATGAATGAGCAGTTCTTC.